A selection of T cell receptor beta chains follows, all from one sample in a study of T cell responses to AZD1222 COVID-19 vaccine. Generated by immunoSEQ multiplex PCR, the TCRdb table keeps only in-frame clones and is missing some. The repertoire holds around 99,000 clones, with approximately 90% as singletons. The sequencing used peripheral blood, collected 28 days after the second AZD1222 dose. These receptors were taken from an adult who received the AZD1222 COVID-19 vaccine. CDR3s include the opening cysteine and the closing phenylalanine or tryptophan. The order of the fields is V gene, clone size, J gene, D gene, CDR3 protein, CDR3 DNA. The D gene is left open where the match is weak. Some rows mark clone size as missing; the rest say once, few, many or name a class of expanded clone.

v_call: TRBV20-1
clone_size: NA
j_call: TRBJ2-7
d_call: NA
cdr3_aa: CSASELSPYEQYF
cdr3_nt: TGCAGTGCTAGTGAGCTATCTCCCTACGAGCAGTACTTC

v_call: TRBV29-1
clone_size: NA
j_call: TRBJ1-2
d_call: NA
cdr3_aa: CSVVGLYGYTF
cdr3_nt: TGCAGCGTTGTGGGACTCTATGGCTACACCTTC

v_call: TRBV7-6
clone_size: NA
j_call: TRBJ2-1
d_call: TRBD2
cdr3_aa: CASSLGGGGSYNEQFF
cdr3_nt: TGTGCCAGCAGCTTAGGGGGGGGAGGATCCTACAATGAGCAGTTCTTC

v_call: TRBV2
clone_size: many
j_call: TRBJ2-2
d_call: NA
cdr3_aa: CASTVTYLGELFF
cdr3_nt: TGTGCCAGCACGGTAACATATCTCGGGGAGCTGTTTTTT

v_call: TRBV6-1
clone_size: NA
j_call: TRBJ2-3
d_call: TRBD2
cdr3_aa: CASSEGWRGQGATSGGNTQYF
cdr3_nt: TGTGCCAGCAGTGAAGGTTGGAGAGGTCAGGGGGCCACTAGCGGGGGAAATACGCAGTATTTT

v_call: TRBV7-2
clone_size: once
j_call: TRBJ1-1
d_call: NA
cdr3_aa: CASSLRVAGPGTEAFF
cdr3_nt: TGTGCCAGCAGCCTTAGGGTGGCAGGGCCGGGGACTGAAGCTTTCTTT

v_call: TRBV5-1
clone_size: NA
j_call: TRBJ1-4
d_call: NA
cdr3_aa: CASSLGKGITNEKLFF
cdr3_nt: TGCGCCAGCAGCTTGGGGAAGGGGATAACTAATGAAAAACTGTTTTTT

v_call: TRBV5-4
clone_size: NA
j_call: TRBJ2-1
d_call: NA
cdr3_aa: CASSAVGNEQFF
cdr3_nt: TGTGCCAGCAGTGCGGTGGGAAATGAGCAGTTCTTC

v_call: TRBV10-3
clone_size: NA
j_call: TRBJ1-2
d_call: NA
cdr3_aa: CAISPDRYGYTF
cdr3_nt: TGTGCCATCAGCCCCGACAGGTACGGCTACACCTTC

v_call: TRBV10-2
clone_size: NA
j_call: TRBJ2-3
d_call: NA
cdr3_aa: CASSESGLDTQYF
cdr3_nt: TGCGCCAGCAGTGAGTCGGGGTTGGATACGCAGTATTTT

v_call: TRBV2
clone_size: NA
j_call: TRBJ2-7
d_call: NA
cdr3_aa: CASSVGRPSSSYEQYF
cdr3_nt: TGTGCCAGCAGTGTGGGGAGGCCCTCTAGCTCCTACGAGCAGTACTTC

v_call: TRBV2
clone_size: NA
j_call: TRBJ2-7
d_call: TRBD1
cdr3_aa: CASSQDRGMQYF
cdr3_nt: TGTGCCAGCAGTCAGGACAGGGGTATGCAGTACTTC

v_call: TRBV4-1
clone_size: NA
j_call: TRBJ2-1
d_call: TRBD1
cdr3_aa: CASSKIVARQGDSNEQFF
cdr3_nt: TGCGCCAGCAGCAAAATCGTCGCCCGACAGGGGGATTCCAATGAGCAGTTCTTC

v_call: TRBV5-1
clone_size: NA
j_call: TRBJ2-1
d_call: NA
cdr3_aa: CASSAGGVLYNEQFF
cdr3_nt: TGCGCCAGCAGCGCAGGGGGGGTCCTCTACAATGAGCAGTTCTTC

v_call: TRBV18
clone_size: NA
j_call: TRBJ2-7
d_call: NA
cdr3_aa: CASSPKDGSEQYF
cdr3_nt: TGTGCCAGCTCACCCAAGGACGGCTCCGAGCAGTACTTC

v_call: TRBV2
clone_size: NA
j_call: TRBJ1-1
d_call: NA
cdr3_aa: CASSEGGASNTEAFF
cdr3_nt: TGTGCCAGCAGTGAAGGGGGGGCGTCGAACACTGAAGCTTTCTTT

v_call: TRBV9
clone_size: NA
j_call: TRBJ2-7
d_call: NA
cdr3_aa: CASSVNPSSYEQYF
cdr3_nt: TGTGCCAGCAGCGTTAACCCTAGCTCCTACGAGCAGTACTTC

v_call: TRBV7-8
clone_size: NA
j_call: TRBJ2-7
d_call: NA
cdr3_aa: CASSLGWLSEQYF
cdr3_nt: TGTGCCAGCAGCTTAGGTTGGTTATCCGAGCAGTACTTC

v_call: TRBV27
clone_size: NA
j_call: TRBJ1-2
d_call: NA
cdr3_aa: CASSRARSDVGYTF
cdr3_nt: TGTGCCAGCAGTCGAGCCCGCTCGGACGTGGGCTACACCTTC

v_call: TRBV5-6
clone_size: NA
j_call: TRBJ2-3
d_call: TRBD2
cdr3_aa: CASSQAGRTDTQYF
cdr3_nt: TGTGCCAGCAGCCAAGCGGGACGCACAGATACGCAGTATTTT

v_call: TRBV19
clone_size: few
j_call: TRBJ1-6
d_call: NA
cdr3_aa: CASSIRGRSPGNSPLHF
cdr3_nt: TGTGCCAGTAGTATTCGGGGCAGGTCACCGGGTAATTCACCCCTCCACTTT

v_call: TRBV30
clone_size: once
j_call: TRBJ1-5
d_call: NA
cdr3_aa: CAWSVGGSQPQHF
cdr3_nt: TGTGCCTGGAGTGTAGGAGGAAGTCAGCCCCAGCATTTT

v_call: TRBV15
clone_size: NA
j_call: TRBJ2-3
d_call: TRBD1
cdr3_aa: CATSRRLGQGQADTQYF
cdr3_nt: TGTGCCACCAGCAGACGCCTGGGACAGGGGCAGGCAGATACGCAGTATTTT

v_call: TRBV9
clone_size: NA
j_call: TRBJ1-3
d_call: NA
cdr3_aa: CASRASGGANSGNTIYF
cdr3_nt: TGTGCCAGCCGCGCTTCGGGAGGGGCGAACTCTGGAAACACCATATATTTT

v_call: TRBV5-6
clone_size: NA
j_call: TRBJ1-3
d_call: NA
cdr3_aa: CASSLGQNSGNTIYF
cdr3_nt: TGTGCCAGCAGCTTGGGCCAGAACTCTGGAAACACCATATATTTT

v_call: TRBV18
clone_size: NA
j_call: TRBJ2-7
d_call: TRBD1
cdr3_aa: CASSPSTGTYEQYF
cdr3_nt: TGTGCCAGCTCACCATCGACAGGGACCTACGAGCAGTACTTC

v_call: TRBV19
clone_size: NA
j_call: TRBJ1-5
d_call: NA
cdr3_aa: CASSIAIGSNQPQHF
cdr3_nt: TGTGCCAGTAGTATAGCGATAGGTAGCAATCAGCCCCAGCATTTT

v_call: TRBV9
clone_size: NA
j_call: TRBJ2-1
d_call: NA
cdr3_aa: CASSVAAESSYNEQFF
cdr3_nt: TGTGCCAGCAGCGTAGCTGCGGAAAGCTCCTACAATGAGCAGTTCTTC

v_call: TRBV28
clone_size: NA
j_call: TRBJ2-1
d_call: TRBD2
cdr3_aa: CASSPGGAAGAWNEQFF
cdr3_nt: TGTGCCAGCAGCCCTGGGGGGGCAGCGGGAGCTTGGAATGAGCAGTTCTTC

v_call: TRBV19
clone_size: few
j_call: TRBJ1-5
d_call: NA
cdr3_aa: CASTMGGQGIPQHF
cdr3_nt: TGTGCCAGTACCATGGGGGGCCAGGGAATACCCCAGCATTTT

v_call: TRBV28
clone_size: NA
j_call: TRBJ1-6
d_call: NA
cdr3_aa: CASSSLFQGRVGSPLHF
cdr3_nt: TGTGCCAGCAGTTCACTATTCCAGGGCAGGGTTGGGTCACCCCTCCACTTT

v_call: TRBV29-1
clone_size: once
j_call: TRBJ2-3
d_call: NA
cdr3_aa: CSVPGQGRGTDTQYF
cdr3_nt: TGCAGCGTCCCCGGGCAGGGGCGCGGCACAGATACGCAGTATTTT

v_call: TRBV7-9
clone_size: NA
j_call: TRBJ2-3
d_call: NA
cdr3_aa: CASSPRGKIPQYF
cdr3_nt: TGTGCCAGCAGCCCCCGTGGGAAAATACCGCAGTATTTT

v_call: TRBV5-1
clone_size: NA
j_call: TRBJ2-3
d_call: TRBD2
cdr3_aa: CASSPTSGTRTDTQYF
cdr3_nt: TGCGCCAGCAGCCCAACTAGCGGAACGCGCACAGATACGCAGTATTTT

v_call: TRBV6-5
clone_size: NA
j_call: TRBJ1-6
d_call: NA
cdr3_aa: CASGTYNSPLHF
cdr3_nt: TGTGCCAGCGGGACCTATAATTCACCCCTCCACTTT

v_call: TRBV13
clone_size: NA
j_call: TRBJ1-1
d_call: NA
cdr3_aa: CASIGRGGGTEAFF
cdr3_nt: TGTGCCAGCATAGGCCGGGGTGGGGGCACTGAAGCTTTCTTT

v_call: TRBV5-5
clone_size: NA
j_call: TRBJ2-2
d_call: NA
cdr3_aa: CASSLQTNTGELFF
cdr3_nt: TGTGCCAGCAGCTTGCAGACGAACACCGGGGAGCTGTTTTTT

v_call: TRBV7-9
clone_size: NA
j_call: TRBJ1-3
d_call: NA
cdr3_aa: CASSPPGVSGNTIYF
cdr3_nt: TGTGCCAGCAGCCCACCAGGGGTCTCTGGAAACACCATATATTTT

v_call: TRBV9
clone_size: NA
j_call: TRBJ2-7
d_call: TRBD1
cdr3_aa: CASSVVGQGQGEQYF
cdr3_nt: TGTGCCAGCAGCGTTGTGGGACAGGGACAGGGCGAGCAGTACTTC

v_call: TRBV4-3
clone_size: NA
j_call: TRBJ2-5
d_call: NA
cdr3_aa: CASSQSGRQETQYF
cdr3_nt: TGCGCCAGCAGCCAGTCGGGGCGCCAAGAGACCCAGTACTTC

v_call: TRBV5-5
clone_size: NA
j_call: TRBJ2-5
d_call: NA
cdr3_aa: CASSVQETQYF
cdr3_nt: TGTGCCAGCAGCGTACAAGAGACCCAGTACTTC

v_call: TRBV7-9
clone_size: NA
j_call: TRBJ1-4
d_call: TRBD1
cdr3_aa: CASSNLRTGLSWKNEKLFF
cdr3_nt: TGTGCCAGCAGCAACCTACGGACAGGGTTAAGTTGGAAGAATGAAAAACTGTTTTTT

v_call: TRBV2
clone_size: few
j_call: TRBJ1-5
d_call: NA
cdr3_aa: CASSEEGGSQPQHF
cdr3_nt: TGTGCCAGCAGTGAAGAGGGGGGCTCTCAGCCCCAGCATTTT

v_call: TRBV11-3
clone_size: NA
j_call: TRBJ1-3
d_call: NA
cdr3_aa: CASSSGRGLSGNTIYF
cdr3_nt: TGTGCCAGCAGCTCAGGACGGGGACTCTCTGGAAACACCATATATTTT

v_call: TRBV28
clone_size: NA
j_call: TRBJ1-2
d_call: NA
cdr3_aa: CASSETGTGNGGYTF
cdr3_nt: TGTGCCAGCAGTGAAACCGGGACGGGGAACGGCGGCTACACCTTC

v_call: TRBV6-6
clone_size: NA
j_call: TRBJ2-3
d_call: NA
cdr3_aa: CASRRRTLTNDGTDTQYF
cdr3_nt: TGTGCCAGCAGGCGACGGACTCTGACCAATGACGGCACAGATACGCAGTATTTT

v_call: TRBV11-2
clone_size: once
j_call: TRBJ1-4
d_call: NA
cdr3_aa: CASSFGELSEKLFF
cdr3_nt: TGTGCCAGCAGCTTCGGGGAGCTGAGTGAAAAACTGTTTTTT

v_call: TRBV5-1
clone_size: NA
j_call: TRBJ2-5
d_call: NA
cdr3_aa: CASSPAERGDQETQYF
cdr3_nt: TGCGCCAGCAGCCCTGCCGAGAGGGGCGACCAAGAGACCCAGTACTTC

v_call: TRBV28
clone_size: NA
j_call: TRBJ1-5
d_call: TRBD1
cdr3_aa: CATYYRGRGNQPQHF
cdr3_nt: TGTGCCACTTACTACAGGGGGCGCGGGAATCAGCCCCAGCATTTT

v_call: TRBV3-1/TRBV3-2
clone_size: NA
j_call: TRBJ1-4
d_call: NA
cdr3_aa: CASSQDSTTYEKLFF
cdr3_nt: TGTGCCAGCAGCCAGGACTCCACTACGTATGAAAAACTGTTTTTT

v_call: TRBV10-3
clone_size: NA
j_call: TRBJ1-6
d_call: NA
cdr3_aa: CAISTHDDRDNSPLHF
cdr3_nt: TGTGCCATCAGTACCCACGACGACCGTGATAATTCACCCCTCCACTTT

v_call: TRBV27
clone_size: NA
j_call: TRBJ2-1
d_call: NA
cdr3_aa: CASSWSLENEQFF
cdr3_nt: TGTGCCAGCAGTTGGTCCTTGGAGAATGAGCAGTTCTTC